The rows below give T cell receptor beta chains drawn from one sample of a study of cytomegalovirus exposure and HLA in healthy donors. Measured with immunoSEQ multiplex PCR; TCRdb has only the in-frame clones, and not every one. The data show approximately 190,000 clones, with more than 65% seen just once and about 3.5% held by the top ten. Material: PBMCs. The receptors were gathered from a man aged 35 to 55 in good health and CMV-seropositive. Each CDR3 is given with its conserved first and last residue. Fields, in order: clone size, J gene, V gene, D gene, CDR3 DNA, CDR3 protein. A D gene is named only where the DNA matches it firmly. Where a row states a size, it is once, few, many or the class of an expanded clone; other rows omit it.

clone size: -
J gene: TRBJ2-7
V gene: TRBV7-9
D gene: -
CDR3 DNA: TGTGCCAGCAGCTTATGGGTGTCTTCGGGCTACGAGCAGTACTTC
CDR3 protein: CASSLWVSSGYEQYF

clone size: -
J gene: TRBJ2-3
V gene: TRBV5-1
D gene: -
CDR3 DNA: TGCGCCAGCAGATTTCGACAGGAACGGACAGATACGCAGTATTTT
CDR3 protein: CASRFRQERTDTQYF

clone size: -
J gene: TRBJ1-2
V gene: TRBV6-1
D gene: TRBD1
CDR3 DNA: TGTGCCAGCAGTCAGAGAGGACAGGGAGGGGGCTACACCTTC
CDR3 protein: CASSQRGQGGGYTF

clone size: -
J gene: TRBJ2-7
V gene: TRBV6-1
D gene: -
CDR3 DNA: TGTGCCAGCAGTGAAGGTCCGGGACACATCTACGAGCAGTACTTC
CDR3 protein: CASSEGPGHIYEQYF

clone size: many
J gene: TRBJ1-5
V gene: TRBV7-9
D gene: -
CDR3 DNA: TGTGCCAGCAGCTTAGGCGGGTTGCAGGAGCCCCAGCATTTT
CDR3 protein: CASSLGGLQEPQHF

clone size: -
J gene: TRBJ1-2
V gene: TRBV5-4
D gene: TRBD1
CDR3 DNA: TGTGCCAGCAGCGGACAGGGCTATGGCTACACCTTC
CDR3 protein: CASSGQGYGYTF

clone size: -
J gene: TRBJ2-3
V gene: TRBV28
D gene: TRBD2
CDR3 DNA: TGTGCCAGCAGGGGTAGCGGGATAAAAACAGATACGCAGTATTTT
CDR3 protein: CASRGSGIKTDTQYF

clone size: few
J gene: TRBJ2-5
V gene: TRBV6-6
D gene: TRBD1
CDR3 DNA: TGTGCCAGCAGTTCAGAGACAGGGGGCGCTGGGACCCAGTACTTC
CDR3 protein: CASSSETGGAGTQYF

clone size: once
J gene: TRBJ2-5
V gene: TRBV14
D gene: TRBD2
CDR3 DNA: TGTGCCAGCAGCCAAGAGCCTAGCGGGAGGATAGAGACCCAGTACTTC
CDR3 protein: CASSQEPSGRIETQYF

clone size: -
J gene: TRBJ1-2
V gene: TRBV6-1
D gene: TRBD1
CDR3 DNA: TGTGCCAGCAGTGCCGGGACAGGGGCCTACTATGGCTACACCTTC
CDR3 protein: CASSAGTGAYYGYTF

clone size: -
J gene: TRBJ2-7
V gene: TRBV4-2
D gene: -
CDR3 DNA: TGTGCCAGCAGCCACCTCTACGAGCAGTACTTC
CDR3 protein: CASSHLYEQYF

clone size: -
J gene: TRBJ2-3
V gene: TRBV5-1
D gene: TRBD1
CDR3 DNA: TGCGCCAGCAACTCCGGGACAGGGTACACAGATACGCAGTATTTT
CDR3 protein: CASNSGTGYTDTQYF

clone size: once
J gene: TRBJ1-1
V gene: TRBV2
D gene: -
CDR3 DNA: TGTGTCAGCAGATTGGGTAGCGGGACCCCGACAGCTTTCTTT
CDR3 protein: CVSRLGSGTPTAFF

clone size: -
J gene: TRBJ2-3
V gene: TRBV6-1
D gene: TRBD2
CDR3 DNA: TGTGCCAGCAGTGTGACTAGCGGGGGGTTAGATACGCAGTATTTT
CDR3 protein: CASSVTSGGLDTQYF

clone size: -
J gene: TRBJ2-7
V gene: TRBV10-3
D gene: -
CDR3 DNA: TGTGCCAGCAGACGGAGCGCAGACGCGGAGCAGTACTTC
CDR3 protein: CASRRSADAEQYF

clone size: -
J gene: TRBJ1-2
V gene: TRBV9
D gene: TRBD1
CDR3 DNA: TGTGCCAGCAGCGAGGGGGACAGACCCTATGGCTACACCTTC
CDR3 protein: CASSEGDRPYGYTF

clone size: -
J gene: TRBJ1-1
V gene: TRBV13
D gene: -
CDR3 DNA: TGTGCCAGCCTCCTTTGGGGGGGGAACACTGAAGCTTTCTTT
CDR3 protein: CASLLWGGNTEAFF

clone size: -
J gene: TRBJ1-1
V gene: TRBV13
D gene: TRBD1
CDR3 DNA: TGTGCCAGCAGGACCGGGACAGGGGGCAGGGCTGAAGCTTTCTTT
CDR3 protein: CASRTGTGGRAEAFF

clone size: -
J gene: TRBJ2-1
V gene: TRBV6-1
D gene: -
CDR3 DNA: TGTGCCAGCAGTTCCAGGGCCGATCCGAGAAATGAGCAGTTCTTC
CDR3 protein: CASSSRADPRNEQFF

clone size: -
J gene: TRBJ2-7
V gene: TRBV13
D gene: TRBD1
CDR3 DNA: TGTGCCAGCAGCCCCCTCCGGGACAGGGGGCCTCTCGAGCAGTACTTC
CDR3 protein: CASSPLRDRGPLEQYF

clone size: -
J gene: TRBJ1-6
V gene: TRBV7-8
D gene: -
CDR3 DNA: TGTGCCAGCAGCTTAGCGGACGGCAGGGTGGGTTCACCCCTCCACTTT
CDR3 protein: CASSLADGRVGSPLHF

clone size: -
J gene: TRBJ2-5
V gene: TRBV6-5
D gene: -
CDR3 DNA: TGTGCCAGCAACTACCCGCCAGAGACCCAGTACTTC
CDR3 protein: CASNYPPETQYF

clone size: -
J gene: TRBJ2-5
V gene: TRBV29-1
D gene: TRBD1
CDR3 DNA: TGCAGCGTAAAGACAGGGGGCGGAGAGACCCAGTACTTC
CDR3 protein: CSVKTGGGETQYF

clone size: -
J gene: TRBJ1-5
V gene: TRBV4-1
D gene: -
CDR3 DNA: TGCGCCAGCAGCCAAGGACTGAATCAGCCCCAGCATTTT
CDR3 protein: CASSQGLNQPQHF

clone size: -
J gene: TRBJ1-5
V gene: TRBV19
D gene: -
CDR3 DNA: TGTGCCAGTAGTATAGATCATCGGGTAAGGTATCAGCCCCAGCATTTT
CDR3 protein: CASSIDHRVRYQPQHF

clone size: -
J gene: TRBJ1-5
V gene: TRBV7-2
D gene: -
CDR3 DNA: TGTGCCAGCGGCCTCGTGCGGGTAGGTGCCAATCAGCCCCAGCATTTT
CDR3 protein: CASGLVRVGANQPQHF

clone size: -
J gene: TRBJ2-7
V gene: TRBV18
D gene: -
CDR3 DNA: TGTGCCAGCTCACCATCACAGGGTTCCGAGCAGTACTTC
CDR3 protein: CASSPSQGSEQYF

clone size: -
J gene: TRBJ2-3
V gene: TRBV7-8
D gene: TRBD1
CDR3 DNA: TGTGCCAGCAGCGCCCGGGACAGGGAAGCCACAGATACGCAGTATTTT
CDR3 protein: CASSARDREATDTQYF

clone size: -
J gene: TRBJ1-1
V gene: TRBV2
D gene: TRBD1
CDR3 DNA: TGTGCCAGCAGTGAACGACAGGGGGCCGGTAACACTGAAGCTTTCTTT
CDR3 protein: CASSERQGAGNTEAFF

clone size: -
J gene: TRBJ1-1
V gene: TRBV2
D gene: -
CDR3 DNA: TGTGCCAGCAAGGCGAATCCGGGGAACACTGAAGCTTTCTTT
CDR3 protein: CASKANPGNTEAFF

clone size: -
J gene: TRBJ1-4
V gene: TRBV28
D gene: TRBD1
CDR3 DNA: TGTGCCAGCACCAGGACAGGGGGAGAAAAACTGTTTTTT
CDR3 protein: CASTRTGGEKLFF

clone size: -
J gene: TRBJ2-7
V gene: TRBV5-6
D gene: -
CDR3 DNA: TGTGCCAGCAGCCCCAGGGATTCCTACGAGCAGTACTTC
CDR3 protein: CASSPRDSYEQYF

clone size: few
J gene: TRBJ1-1
V gene: TRBV12-5
D gene: -
CDR3 DNA: TGTGCTAGTGCCACGACAGCGAACACTGAAGCTTTCTTT
CDR3 protein: CASATTANTEAFF

clone size: -
J gene: TRBJ2-1
V gene: TRBV28
D gene: TRBD2
CDR3 DNA: TGTGCCAGCAGCCCTAGCGGGAGGTTCGGTAATGAGCAGTTCTTC
CDR3 protein: CASSPSGRFGNEQFF

clone size: -
J gene: TRBJ2-1
V gene: TRBV11-2
D gene: -
CDR3 DNA: TGTGCCAGCAGCTTAGAGGGGAGGACTTACAATGAGCAGTTCTTC
CDR3 protein: CASSLEGRTYNEQFF

clone size: -
J gene: TRBJ2-7
V gene: TRBV5-1
D gene: -
CDR3 DNA: TGCGCCAGCAGCCCCCCCAGTGGACTCTACGAGCAGTACTTC
CDR3 protein: CASSPPSGLYEQYF

clone size: few
J gene: TRBJ1-1
V gene: TRBV5-1
D gene: TRBD1
CDR3 DNA: TGCGCCAGCAGCCCACAGACAGGGGTGAACACTGAAGCTTTCTTT
CDR3 protein: CASSPQTGVNTEAFF

clone size: -
J gene: TRBJ2-5
V gene: TRBV18
D gene: -
CDR3 DNA: TGTGCCAGCTCACCACCGGCCAGGGTGGAGACCCAGTACTTC
CDR3 protein: CASSPPARVETQYF

clone size: -
J gene: TRBJ1-2
V gene: TRBV27
D gene: -
CDR3 DNA: TGTGCCAGCAGCAAGGACAGCAACTATGGCTACACCTTC
CDR3 protein: CASSKDSNYGYTF

clone size: -
J gene: TRBJ2-3
V gene: TRBV6-5
D gene: -
CDR3 DNA: TGTGCCAGCACTCAGGGAGCGGGAGATACGCAGTATTTT
CDR3 protein: CASTQGAGDTQYF

clone size: -
J gene: TRBJ2-7
V gene: TRBV6-1
D gene: TRBD2
CDR3 DNA: TGTGCCAGCAGAAATAGCGGGCGTTCCTACGAGCAGTACTTC
CDR3 protein: CASRNSGRSYEQYF

clone size: -
J gene: TRBJ1-4
V gene: TRBV10-2
D gene: -
CDR3 DNA: TGCGCCAATTTAATCACGGGTGAAAAACTGTTTTTT
CDR3 protein: CANLITGEKLFF

clone size: -
J gene: TRBJ2-3
V gene: TRBV2
D gene: TRBD2
CDR3 DNA: TGTGCCAGAGGGACTAGCGGGCGAACCCCTAGCACAGATACGCAGTATTTT
CDR3 protein: CARGTSGRTPSTDTQYF

clone size: -
J gene: TRBJ1-1
V gene: TRBV29-1
D gene: -
CDR3 DNA: TGCAGCGTTGGCGAAGACTTTAACACTGAAGCTTTCTTT
CDR3 protein: CSVGEDFNTEAFF

clone size: -
J gene: TRBJ1-1
V gene: TRBV6-5
D gene: TRBD1
CDR3 DNA: TGTGCCAGCAGCAGGGGGCTGGGCACTGAAGCTTTCTTT
CDR3 protein: CASSRGLGTEAFF

clone size: -
J gene: TRBJ2-7
V gene: TRBV6-6
D gene: TRBD1
CDR3 DNA: TGTGCCAGCAGTCCCCCCCCAGACAGGGATACCTACGAGCAGTACTTC
CDR3 protein: CASSPPPDRDTYEQYF

clone size: once
J gene: TRBJ2-5
V gene: TRBV5-8
D gene: -
CDR3 DNA: TGTGCCAGCAGGAGACTAGTTGGGACCCAGTACTTC
CDR3 protein: CASRRLVGTQYF

clone size: -
J gene: TRBJ2-2
V gene: TRBV13
D gene: -
CDR3 DNA: TGTGCCAGCAGCCCGCAACAGGGTTGGGAGAACGGGGAGCTGTTTTTT
CDR3 protein: CASSPQQGWENGELFF

clone size: -
J gene: TRBJ2-7
V gene: TRBV5-4
D gene: TRBD2
CDR3 DNA: TGTGCCAGCAGCAAGGGACTAGCGGGGGTATACGAGCAGTACTTC
CDR3 protein: CASSKGLAGVYEQYF

clone size: -
J gene: TRBJ2-5
V gene: TRBV5-5
D gene: TRBD2
CDR3 DNA: TGTGCCAGCAGCTTTGCGGGGGGAGGACAAGAGACCCAGTACTTC
CDR3 protein: CASSFAGGGQETQYF

clone size: once
J gene: TRBJ2-7
V gene: TRBV4-1
D gene: -
CDR3 DNA: TGCGCCAGCAGCCAAGAATACAGGGACTCCTACGAGCAGTACTTC
CDR3 protein: CASSQEYRDSYEQYF

clone size: -
J gene: TRBJ1-1
V gene: TRBV6-6
D gene: TRBD1
CDR3 DNA: TGTGCCAGCGGGACAGGTCGTCAAAAAGCTTTCTTT
CDR3 protein: CASGTGRQKAFF

clone size: -
J gene: TRBJ2-1
V gene: TRBV9
D gene: -
CDR3 DNA: TGTGCCAGCAGCGTAGCTCGGACAGAGCCAACCTACAATGAGCAGTTCTTC
CDR3 protein: CASSVARTEPTYNEQFF

clone size: -
J gene: TRBJ2-7
V gene: TRBV14
D gene: TRBD1
CDR3 DNA: TGTGCCAGCAGCCCCCGGGACAGGGTTATAGAGCAGTACTTC
CDR3 protein: CASSPRDRVIEQYF

clone size: -
J gene: TRBJ2-3
V gene: TRBV4-1
D gene: -
CDR3 DNA: TGCGCCAGCAGCCATACCAGCGGTAGCGGCCGTAGCACAGATACGCAGTATTTT
CDR3 protein: CASSHTSGSGRSTDTQYF

clone size: -
J gene: TRBJ2-7
V gene: TRBV6-5
D gene: -
CDR3 DNA: TGTGCCAGCAGTGAATGGCTTAACTACGAGCAGTACTTC
CDR3 protein: CASSEWLNYEQYF

clone size: -
J gene: TRBJ1-1
V gene: TRBV6-5
D gene: -
CDR3 DNA: TGTGCCAGCAGGATGGGGGGGGGTAGGACTGAAGCTTTCTTT
CDR3 protein: CASRMGGGRTEAFF

clone size: once
J gene: TRBJ1-1
V gene: TRBV7-9
D gene: TRBD1
CDR3 DNA: TGTGCCAGCAGCCGCGACAGGGAGGTAGCTGAAGCTTTCTTT
CDR3 protein: CASSRDREVAEAFF

clone size: -
J gene: TRBJ2-3
V gene: TRBV5-6
D gene: -
CDR3 DNA: TGTGCCAGCAGCCCCCTGGGAGCGGATACGCAGTATTTT
CDR3 protein: CASSPLGADTQYF